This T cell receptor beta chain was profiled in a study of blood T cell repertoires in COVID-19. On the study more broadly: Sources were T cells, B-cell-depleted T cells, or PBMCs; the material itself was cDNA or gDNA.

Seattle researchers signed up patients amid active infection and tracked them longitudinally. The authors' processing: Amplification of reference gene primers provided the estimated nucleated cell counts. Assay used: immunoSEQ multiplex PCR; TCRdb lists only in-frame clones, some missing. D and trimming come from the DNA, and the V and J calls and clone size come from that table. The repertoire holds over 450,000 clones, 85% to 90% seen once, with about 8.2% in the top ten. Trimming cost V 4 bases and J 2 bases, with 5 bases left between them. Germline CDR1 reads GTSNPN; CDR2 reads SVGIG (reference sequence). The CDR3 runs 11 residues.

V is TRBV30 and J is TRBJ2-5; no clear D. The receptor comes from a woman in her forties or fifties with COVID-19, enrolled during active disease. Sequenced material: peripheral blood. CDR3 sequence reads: CAWNLQETQYF. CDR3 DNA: TGTGCCTGGAACCTACAAGAGACCCAGTACTTC.